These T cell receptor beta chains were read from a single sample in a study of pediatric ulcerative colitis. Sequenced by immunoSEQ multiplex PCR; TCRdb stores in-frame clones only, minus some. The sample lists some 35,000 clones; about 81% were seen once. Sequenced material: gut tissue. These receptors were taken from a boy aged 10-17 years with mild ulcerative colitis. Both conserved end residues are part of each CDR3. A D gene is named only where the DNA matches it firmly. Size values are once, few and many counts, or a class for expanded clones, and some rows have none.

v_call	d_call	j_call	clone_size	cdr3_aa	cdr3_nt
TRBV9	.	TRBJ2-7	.	CASSLGGPYEQYF	TGTGCCAGCAGCCTCGGGGGCCCCTACGAGCAGTACTTC
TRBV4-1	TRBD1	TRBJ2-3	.	CASSQDRTGHTDTQYF	TGCGCCAGCAGCCAAGATAGGACAGGCCACACAGATACGCAGTATTTT
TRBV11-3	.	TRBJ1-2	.	CASSLVYNYGYTF	TGTGCCAGCAGCTTAGTTTACAACTATGGCTACACCTTC
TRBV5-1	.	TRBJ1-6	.	CASSFRGSESPLHF	TGCGCCAGCAGCTTCAGGGGTTCGGAGTCACCCCTCCACTTT
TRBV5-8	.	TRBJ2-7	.	CASSLDGEQYF	TGTGCCAGCAGCTTGGATGGAGAGCAGTACTTC
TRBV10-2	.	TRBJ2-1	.	CASTWVLSSYNEQFF	TGCGCCAGCACATGGGTTTTGAGCTCCTACAATGAGCAGTTCTTC
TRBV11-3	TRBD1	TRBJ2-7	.	CASSIPGTGELIYEQYF	TGTGCCAGCAGCATCCCTGGGACAGGGGAACTTATCTACGAGCAGTACTTC
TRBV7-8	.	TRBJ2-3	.	CASSLYPTDTQYF	TGTGCCAGCAGCCTCTACCCCACAGATACGCAGTATTTT
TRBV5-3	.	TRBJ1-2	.	CARNPGRQGIVGYTF	TGTGCCAGAAACCCCGGACGGCAGGGCATCGTTGGCTACACCTTC
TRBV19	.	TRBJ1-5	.	CASSGGRDHQPQHF	TGTGCCAGTAGTGGAGGGAGGGATCATCAGCCCCAGCATTTT
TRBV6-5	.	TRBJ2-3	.	CASSYRVITDTQYF	TGTGCCAGCAGTTACCGGGTTATCACAGATACGCAGTATTTT
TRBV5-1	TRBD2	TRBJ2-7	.	CASSLAGGFIYEQYF	TGCGCCAGCAGCTTGGCCGGGGGGTTTATCTACGAGCAGTACTTC
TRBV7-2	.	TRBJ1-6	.	CASSLPGKPPLHF	TGTGCCAGCAGCTTGCCGGGAAAACCACCCCTCCACTTT
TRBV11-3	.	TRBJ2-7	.	CASSLTGHEQYF	TGTGCCAGCAGTCTAACAGGACACGAGCAGTACTTC
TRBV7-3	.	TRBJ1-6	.	CASSSHAAGGNSPLHF	TGTGCCAGCAGCTCCCACGCAGCGGGGGGCAATTCACCCCTCCACTTT
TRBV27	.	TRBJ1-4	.	CASSLSTAFNEKLFF	TGTGCCAGCAGTCTTTCGACAGCCTTTAATGAAAAACTGTTTTTT
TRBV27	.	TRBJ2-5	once	CASSWGRGQETQYF	TGTGCCAGCAGTTGGGGTCGGGGCCAAGAGACCCAGTACTTC
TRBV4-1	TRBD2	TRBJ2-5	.	CASSPWTSGGKETQYF	TGCGCCAGCAGCCCCTGGACTAGCGGGGGTAAAGAGACCCAGTACTTC
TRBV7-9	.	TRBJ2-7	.	CASMPFASPEQYF	TGTGCCAGCATGCCCTTCGCTAGTCCCGAGCAGTACTTC
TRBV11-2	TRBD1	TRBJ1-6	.	CASSQGAGGSPLHF	TGTGCCAGCAGCCAGGGGGCCGGGGGCTCACCCCTCCACTTT
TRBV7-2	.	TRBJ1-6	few	CASSLGRAVALHF	TGTGCCAGCAGCTTAGGCCGGGCCGTAGCCCTCCACTTT
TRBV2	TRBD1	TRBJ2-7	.	CASSRDRGHEQYF	TGTGCCAGCAGCCGGGACAGGGGTCACGAGCAGTACTTC
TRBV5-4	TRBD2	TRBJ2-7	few	CASSLLAGATYEQYF	TGTGCCAGCAGCTTGTTAGCGGGGGCCACCTACGAGCAGTACTTC
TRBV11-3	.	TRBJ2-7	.	CASSLVSGVYYEQYF	TGTGCCAGCAGCTTAGTTTCAGGGGTATACTACGAGCAGTACTTC
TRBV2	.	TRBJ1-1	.	CASSEPREWKTEAFF	TGTGCCAGCAGTGAACCCAGGGAATGGAAGACTGAAGCTTTCTTT
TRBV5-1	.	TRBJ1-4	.	CASSSGLLWTTNEKLFF	TGCGCCAGCAGCTCGGGACTACTTTGGACAACTAATGAAAAACTGTTTTTT
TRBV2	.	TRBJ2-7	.	CASSEALLQRLPYF	TGTGCCAGCAGTGAAGCGCTTCTACAGAGGTTACCTTACTTC
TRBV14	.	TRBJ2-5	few	CASSQRLLSLETQYF	TGTGCCAGCAGCCAAAGACTCCTCTCTTTGGAGACCCAGTACTTC
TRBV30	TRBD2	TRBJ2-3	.	CAWSVLAGVPDTQYF	TGTGCCTGGAGTGTACTAGCGGGGGTCCCAGATACGCAGTATTTT
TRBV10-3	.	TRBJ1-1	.	CAIQFGTEAFF	TGTGCCATCCAATTTGGCACTGAAGCTTTCTTT
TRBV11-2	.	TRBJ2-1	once	CASSLSVRVTYNEQFF	TGTGCCAGCAGCTTATCCGTCCGGGTGACCTACAATGAGCAGTTCTTC
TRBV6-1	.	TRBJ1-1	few	CASSEWYSEAFF	TGTGCCAGCAGTGAATGGTACAGTGAAGCTTTCTTT
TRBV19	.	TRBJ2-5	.	CASSIRGILETQYF	TGTGCCAGTAGTATTAGGGGGATCTTGGAGACCCAGTACTTC
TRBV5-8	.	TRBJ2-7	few	CASSLGLGYEQYF	TGTGCCAGCAGCTTGGGGCTGGGTTACGAGCAGTACTTC
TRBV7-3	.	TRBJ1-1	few	CASSRTVNTEAFF	TGTGCCAGCAGCAGGACAGTGAACACTGAAGCTTTCTTT
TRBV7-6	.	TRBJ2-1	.	CASSLIIRGEQFF	TGTGCCAGCAGCTTAATTATACGTGGTGAGCAGTTCTTC
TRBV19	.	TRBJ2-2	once	CASTPGYWTGELFF	TGTGCCAGTACCCCGGGATACTGGACCGGGGAGCTGTTTTTT
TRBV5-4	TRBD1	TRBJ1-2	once	CASSFWDSSNGYIF	TGTGCCAGCAGCTTCTGGGACAGTTCGAATGGCTACATCTTC
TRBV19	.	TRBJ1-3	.	CASSFTFSGNTIYF	TGTGCCAGTAGTTTCACATTCTCTGGAAACACCATATATTTT
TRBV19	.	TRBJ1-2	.	CASNYQGVWSGYTF	TGTGCCAGCAATTATCAGGGAGTATGGTCTGGCTACACCTTC
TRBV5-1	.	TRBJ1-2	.	CASSIQGSNYGYTF	TGCGCCAGCAGCATACAGGGCTCTAACTATGGCTACACCTTC
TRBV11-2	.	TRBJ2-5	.	CASSLLRAAAQYF	TGTGCCAGCAGCTTATTACGGGCTGCAGCCCAGTACTTC
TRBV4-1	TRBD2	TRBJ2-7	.	CASSQDIAGSPQHF	TGCGCCAGCAGCCAAGATATAGCGGGGTCTCCGCAGCACTTC